These 17 T cell receptor beta chains were all obtained from the same sample, sequenced in a study of CD8+CD57+ T cells in acquired aplastic anemia. The template for TCR beta VDJ and CDR3 sequence profiling was genomic DNA. TCRdb re-derived calls from the reads in MiXCR, one entry per CDR3 protein. The top ten hold around 2.3% of the sample, which has roughly 130,000 distinct CDR3 sequences, about 48% seen once. Sequencing was done on a sample of sorted CD4+, CD8+, or CD8+CD57+ T cells (not recorded which) from PBMCs. These TCRs come from a human donor in good health, serving as a control.

The V gene is TRBV4-3, the J gene TRBJ1-6; D is perhaps TRBD1 (5 bases). Germline CDR1 reads LGHNA; CDR2 reads YSLEER. This CDR3 spans 15 amino acids. With 3 bases removed from V and 4 bases from J, the gap between germline ends came to 10 bases. This CDR3 is CASSHGTEYNSPLHF. DNA of the CDR3: TGCGCCAGCAGCCACGGGACGGAATATAATTCACCCCTCCACTTT.

This clonotype was found many times. A much larger clone lies one base from this, so it may be a read error. In this CDR3 the conserved last residue, phenylalanine or tryptophan, is missing, so a read error is likely. The chain couples TRBV15 to TRBJ1-2; perhaps TRBD1 as D (5 bases). CDR3 length: 14 amino acids. V lost 1 base to trimming and J lost 4 bases, with 10 bases between them. The germline V gene has CDR1 LNHNV and CDR2 YYDKDF (reference sequence). The chain's CDR3 is CATSRATGVYGYTS. CDR3 DNA: TGTGCCACCAGCAGAGCAACAGGCGTCTATGGCTACACCTCC.

J is TRBJ2-7 and V is TRBV2; TRBD2 is a possible D gene (5 bases). The CDR3 runs 15 residues. CDR1 and CDR2 from the germline V gene are SNHLY and FYNNEI. V lost 7 bases to trimming and J lost 6 bases, with 22 bases between them. The CDR3 DNA is TGTGCCAGCACACGCAGGCTGGGGAAAGAGGGCGAGCAGTACTTC. It is translated as CASTRRLGKEGEQYF.

This sequence joins TRBV4-1 and TRBJ2-7; perhaps TRBD2 as D (5 bases). V lost 0 bases, J lost 3 bases, and 12 bases lay in between. Germline lookup yields CDR1 MGHRA and CDR2 YSYEKL. CDR3 length equals 15 residues. The CDR3 DNA is TGCGCCAGCAGCCAAGAGAGTGAGGGTTTCTACGAGCAGTACTTC. Translating gives CASSQESEGFYEQYF.

This clonotype was detected ten times or more. The DNA of the CDR3 is TGTGCCAGCAGAGGGACAGGGGCTTCAGCTTTCTTT. Residues: CASRGTGASAFF. The chain has TRBV12-3 or TRBV12-4 and TRBJ1-1, with TRBD1 identical over 10 bases. CDR3 size: 12 residues. Trimming took 6 bases from V and 10 from J; bases not matched to a gene: 5.

The chain has TRBV3-1 and TRBJ2-2, with 8 bases fitting TRBD2. The CDR3 extends over 17 amino acids. The germline V gene encodes CDR1 LGHDT and CDR2 YNNKEL (reference sequence). With 0 bases clipped from V and 5 bases from J, the junction kept 8 bases outside the gene matches. CDR3 protein: CASSQDPAGGTTGELFF. The CDR3 DNA sequence: TGTGCCAGCAGCCAAGATCCGGCGGGGGGCACTACCGGGGAGCTGTTTTTT.

The sample holds many counts of this clonotype. This chain uses TRBV7-9 with TRBJ2-2; D remains ambiguous. The V end lost 4 bases, the J end lost 6 bases, and 9 bases lay between the germline ends. Germline lookup yields CDR1 SEHNR and CDR2 FQNEAQ (reference sequence). The CDR3 has 13 amino acids. The CDR3 here is CASSSNTAGELFF. In nucleotides, the CDR3 is TGTGCCAGCAGCTCTAATACCGCCGGGGAGCTGTTTTTT.

The chain uses TRBV9 and TRBJ2-5; D not resolved. CDR3 size: 14 residues. Germline V lookup: CDR1 SGDLS, CDR2 YYNGEE. Trimming took off 4 bases at V and 0 bases at J, with 10 bases between the two ends. The CDR3 here is CASSLEAYQETQYF. The DNA of the CDR3 is TGTGCCAGCAGCTTAGAGGCGTACCAAGAGACCCAGTACTTC.

This clonotype was seen a single time. The chain employs TRBV2 and TRBJ1-2; the match to TRBD1 covers 10 bases. The CDR3 extends over 16 amino acids. From germline, CDR1 is SNHLY and CDR2 FYNNEI. V shed 5 bases, J shed 6 bases, and the junction held 12 bases outside the gene matches. This chain's CDR3 is CASSSLDRGTGDGYTF. The CDR3 DNA is TGTGCCAGCAGTTCCTTAGACAGGGGGACAGGGGATGGCTACACCTTC.

Ten or more counts support this clonotype. This sequence joins TRBV24-1 and TRBJ2-7; D unclear. The CDR3 loop spans 16 amino acids. CDR1 is KGHDR and CDR2 is SFDVKD in the germline V gene. The V and J ends lost 2 bases and 3 bases respectively, with 16 bases between them. CDR3 in amino acids: CATSDSTRRPDYEQYF. CDR3 in DNA: TGTGCCACCAGTGATTCGACACGGCGGCCTGACTACGAGCAGTACTTC.

The chain joins TRBV7-9 to TRBJ2-1; no definite D call. CDR1 and CDR2 from the germline V gene are SEHNR and FQNEAQ (reference sequence). The CDR3 length is 13 residues. The germline V and J ends were trimmed by 2 bases and 8 bases, with 10 bases remaining between them. CDR3 nucleotide sequence: TGTGCCAGCAGCTTACTTTCAGGAGATGAGCAGTTCTTC. Protein sequence: CASSLLSGDEQFF.

In its sample, this clonotype was seen once. The chain is built from TRBV29-1 and TRBJ2-7; the match to TRBD1 covers 8 bases. Germline V gene sequence: CDR1 SQVTM, CDR2 ANQGSEA. Germline trimming cut 5 bases from V and 6 bases from J; bases unmatched to any gene: 6. The CDR3 extends over 12 amino acids. CDR3 in DNA: TGCAGCGTTTTTCAGGGGGCGGTCGAGCAGTACTTC. Amino acids: CSVFQGAVEQYF.

This clonotype was observed at least ten times. CDR3 sequence (DNA): TGTGCCAGTGCCCCGGGGGGGCGCGTCCCTGAAGCTTTCTTT. Its translation: CASAPGGRVPEAFF. This rearrangement joins TRBV19 to TRBJ1-1; D possibly corresponds to TRBD1 (6 bases). Per the germline V gene, CDR1 is LNHDA and CDR2 is SQIVND (reference sequence). Trimming pared 8 bases from V and 6 bases from J, leaving 19 bases between. CDR3 length: 14 residues.

This clonotype was counted at least ten times. The chain links TRBV6-4 to TRBJ2-4, with D maybe TRBD2 (6 bases). V lost 5 bases and J 11 bases, leaving 13 bases between the germline ends. The CDR3 is made up of 12 amino acids. The V gene's germline CDR1 is MRHNA and CDR2 SNTAGT. The CDR3 reads CASSIPLALQYF. The DNA for the CDR3 is TGTGCCAGCAGTATCCCACTAGCTCTTCAGTACTTC.

The rearrangement joins TRBV11-1 to TRBJ2-7, with D perhaps given as TRBD1 or TRBD2 (5 bases each). Germline V gene lookup returns CDR1 SGHAT and CDR2 FQDESV (reference sequence). The CDR3 totals 16 residues. Trimming removed 1 base from V and 3 bases from J, with 16 bases in between. The CDR3 nucleotides are TGTGCCAGCAGCTTAGGGGGTGGGGGTATAGTCTACGAGCAGTACTTC. Translating it yields CASSLGGGGIVYEQYF. Together with reference TRBV11-1 and TRBJ2-7, the CDR3 gives the full variable domain: EAEVAQSPRYKITEKSQAVAFWCDPISGHATLYWYRQILGQGPELLVQFQDESVVDDSQLPKDRFSAERLKGVDSTLKIQPAELGDSAMYLCASSLGGGGIVYEQYFGPGTRLTVT.

Of note for this clonotype: Mismatch with germline at one junction end may stem from a read error. The chain joins TRBV19 to TRBJ2-7; either TRBD1 or TRBD2 may fit D (6 bases each). CDR1 and CDR2 (germline): LNHDA, SQIVND (reference sequence). The CDR3 length is 14 residues. CDR3 amino acids: CARTTTGSSHEQYF. CDR3 bases: TGTGCCCGGACTACGACAGGCAGCTCCCACGAGCAGTACTTC.

In its sample, this clonotype was seen many times. The chain is built from TRBV25-1 and TRBJ2-1; the D gene is possibly TRBD1 (6 bases). This CDR3 comprises 14 residues. V lost 4 bases and J 4 bases, leaving 11 bases between the germline ends. Germline assignment: CDR1 MGHDK and CDR2 SYGVNS. This CDR3 is CASSGHREYNEQFF. The CDR3 nucleotides read TGTGCCAGCAGTGGCCACAGGGAATACAATGAGCAGTTCTTC.